These 5 T cell receptor beta chains came from one sample sequenced in a study of shared clonotypes between healthy human individuals. Only in-frame clones appear in the TCRdb table, and some are missing; sequencing was by immunoSEQ multiplex PCR. The sample lists 950,000 to 1,100,000 clones, under 80% occurring once. Specimen: memory CD4+ T cells sorted from blood. Subset noted: CD45RA-negative fraction. These receptors were obtained from a young man in good health.

This chain links TRBV7-2 with TRBJ1-5, with 8 nucleotides matching TRBD1. Losses at the gene ends were 6 bases for V and 2 bases for J; bases not matched to a gene: 6. From germline, CDR1 is SGHTA and CDR2 FQGNSA. The CDR3 has 15 residues. The CDR3 is CASRQGQGGNQPQHF. The DNA of the CDR3 is TGTGCCAGCAGACAAGGACAGGGAGGCAATCAGCCCCAGCATTTT.

This clone was observed a handful of times. The V and J genes are TRBV28 and TRBJ2-7; D uncertain. This CDR3 has 13 residues. Trimming left V 5 bases short and J 2 bases short, with 10 bases between. Germline lookup yields CDR1 MDHEN and CDR2 SYDVKM. CDR3 in amino acids: CASSREGPYEQYF. CDR3 coding DNA: TGTGCCAGCAGTAGGGAAGGGCCCTACGAGCAGTACTTC.

This chain links TRBV19 with TRBJ2-6, with D tentatively TRBD1 (5 bases). This CDR3 spans 14 amino acids. Germline V gives CDR1 LNHDA, CDR2 SQIVND (reference sequence). The V end lost 5 bases, the J end lost 7 bases, and 12 bases lay between the germline ends. The CDR3 here is CASSGQGRANVLTF. The CDR3 nucleotides are TGTGCCAGTAGTGGCCAGGGAAGAGCCAACGTCCTGACTTTC.

The CDR3 region has the DNA TGCGCCAGCAGCCAAGGGACAGGGGACGGCTACACCTTC. It encodes CASSQGTGDGYTF. V gene TRBV4-1 combines with J gene TRBJ1-2, with 9 bases fitting TRBD1. CDR1 MGHRA and CDR2 YSYEKL come from the germline V gene. CDR3 size: 13 residues. Losses at the gene ends were 1 base for V and 8 bases for J; bases not matched to a gene: 2.

J is TRBJ2-3 and V is TRBV7-9; D gene uncertain. V was clipped by 5 bases and J by 6 bases, with 9 bases between them. CDR3 length: 12 amino acids. The germline gives CDR1 SEHNR, CDR2 FQNEAQ (reference sequence). CDR3 nucleotide sequence: TGTGCCAGCAGCCGAAGGGCCGATACGCAGTATTTT. As protein: CASSRRADTQYF. The variable domain in full, with the rest retrieved from reference TRBV7-9 and TRBJ2-3, is DTGVSQNPRHKITKRGQNVTFRCDPISEHNRLYWYRQTLGQGPEFLTYFQNEAQLEKSRLLSDRFSAERPKGSFSTLEIQRTEQGDSAMYLCASSRRADTQYFGPGTRLTVL.